This entry lists 24 T cell receptor beta chains sequenced from one sample in a study of early T cells in non-severe SARS-CoV-2 infection. TCRdb processed the 5' RACE reads anew with MiXCR; each CDR3 protein has one entry. The repertoire holds about 75,000 distinct CDR3 sequences, with about 10% as singletons. This material consisted of whole blood, taken at baseline. The receptor set was obtained from an adult who was a healthcare worker with PCR-confirmed SARS-CoV-2 infection or an uninfected control (not recorded which).

The V call is TRBV29-1, the J call TRBJ2-3; 8 bases line up with TRBD2. The germline CDR1 and CDR2 sequences are SQVTM and ANQGSEA. J lost 2 bases, V lost 7 bases, and 8 bases had no gene match. This CDR3 has 14 amino acids. This chain's CDR3 is CSAPTSAYTDTQYF. In DNA, the CDR3 is TGCAGCGCTCCGACTAGCGCATACACAGATACGCAGTATTTT.

This clonotype appeared many times. The V and J genes are TRBV6-6 and TRBJ1-1, with a weak D call TRBD1 (5 bases). The CDR3 loop spans 14 amino acids. Looked up from germline, CDR1 is MNHNY and CDR2 is SVGAGI (reference sequence). The V end lost 2 bases, the J end lost 3 bases, and 10 bases lay between the germline ends. The CDR3 sequence: CASSYPAGDTEAFF. Here the CDR3 DNA reads TGTGCCAGCAGTTACCCCGCGGGGGACACTGAAGCTTTCTTT.

This clonotype showed up many times. In DNA, the CDR3 is TGTGCCAGCAGTTTTACCCCGGGAGGGCACACTGAAGCTTTCTTT. Translated: CASSFTPGGHTEAFF. The V gene is TRBV28, the J gene TRBJ1-1, with unresolved D. CDR1 and CDR2 (germline): MDHEN, SYDVKM. There are 15 residues in the CDR3. V was clipped by 3 bases and J by 3 bases, with 14 bases between them.

This clonotype has just a few counts. The CDR3 nucleotides are TGTGCCAGCACACTGGATATGAATCAGCCCCAGCATTTT. Its protein is CASTLDMNQPQHF. This chain uses TRBV28 with TRBJ1-5; D uncertain. CDR3 length: 13 residues. Trimming took off 7 bases at V and 4 bases at J, with 11 bases between the two ends. The germline gives CDR1 MDHEN, CDR2 SYDVKM.

The rearrangement joins TRBV27 to TRBJ2-2, with D unresolved. The germline V and J ends were trimmed by 6 bases and 0 bases, with 8 bases remaining between them. CDR3 length equals 14 residues. The germline CDR1 and CDR2 sequences are MNHEY and SMNVEV (reference sequence). The CDR3 sequence is CASRWSSNTGELFF. The CDR3 bases are TGTGCCAGCAGGTGGTCCTCGAACACCGGGGAGCTGTTTTTT.

This chain links TRBV7-3 with TRBJ2-1; D gene uncertain. Germline CDR1 and CDR2: SGHTA and FQGTGA. V lost 7 bases to trimming and J lost 5 bases, with 12 bases between them. The CDR3 extends over 13 amino acids. CDR3 in DNA: TGTGCCAGCACCTTTGCGGCCGACAATGAGCAGTTCTTC. Protein sequence: CASTFAADNEQFF. Full variable domain (outside the CDR3, taken from reference TRBV7-3 and TRBJ2-1): GAGVSQTPSNKVTEKGKYVELRCDPISGHTALYWYRQSLGQGPEFLIYFQGTGAADDSGLPNDRFFAVRPEGSVSTLKIQRTERGDSAVYLCASTFAADNEQFFGPGTRLTVL.

The gene calls are TRBV6-2 or TRBV6-3 and TRBJ1-5; D might be TRBD1 (6 bases). The CDR3 length is 14 residues. Deletions cut 6 bases from V and 6 bases from J, with 15 bases between. Per the germline V gene, CDR1 is MNHEY and CDR2 is SVGEGT. CDR3 bases: TGTGCCAGCAGGACGACAGGTGGGGGTCAGCCCCAGCATTTT. Protein product: CASRTTGGGQPQHF.

This clonotype showed up many times. The chain combines TRBV7-9 with TRBJ1-1, with TRBD1 as a possible D gene (6 bases). The CDR3 is made up of 15 amino acids. The germline V and J ends were trimmed by 1 base and 6 bases, with 15 bases remaining between them. Germline V gene sequence: CDR1 SEHNR, CDR2 FQNEAQ (reference sequence). The CDR3 DNA sequence: TGTGCCAGCAGCTTAGATAAACATTGGGGGCCTGAAGCTTTCTTT. Its translation is CASSLDKHWGPEAFF.

This clonotype was observed at least ten times. This chain joins TRBV4-3 and TRBJ2-5; D gene unclear. Germline V gene lookup returns CDR1 LGHNA and CDR2 YSLEER. The V and J ends lost 0 bases and 4 bases respectively, with 6 bases between them. This CDR3 has 13 amino acids. The CDR3 loop is CASSQDRRETQYF. The CDR3 DNA reads as TGCGCCAGCAGCCAAGATCGTCGAGAGACCCAGTACTTC.

This clonotype was counted many times. This chain uses TRBV29-1 with TRBJ2-2, with unresolved D. V lost 5 bases and J 2 bases, leaving 3 bases between the germline ends. The CDR3 has 11 residues. Germline loops: CDR1 SQVTM, CDR2 ANQGSEA. CDR3 DNA sequence: TGCAGCGTTACAAACACCGGGGAGCTGTTTTTT. Protein: CSVTNTGELFF.

This clonotype occurred many times. The chain has TRBV20-1 and TRBJ1-6, with D tentatively TRBD1 (5 bases). V lost 6 bases, J lost 8 bases, and 20 bases lay in between. Germline V lookup: CDR1 DFQATT, CDR2 SNEGSKA (reference sequence). This CDR3 is built from 15 residues. The CDR3 DNA reads as TGCAGTGCCGGATCCGGGGACCCAGCCCATTCACCCCTCCACTTT. It encodes CSAGSGDPAHSPLHF.

V usage is TRBV5-1 and J usage is TRBJ1-2; D not resolved. The CDR3 has 12 residues. V was pared by 0 bases and J by 4 bases, with 4 bases between. Germline V CDR1 and CDR2: SGHRS, YFSETQ. The CDR3 protein is CASSLDIYGYTF. CDR3 in DNA: TGCGCCAGCAGCTTGGACATCTATGGCTACACCTTC.

This clonotype was counted many times. The chain couples TRBV18 to TRBJ1-3; D is unresolved. Germline loops: CDR1 KGHSH, CDR2 LQKENI. This CDR3 is built from 15 residues. V lost 3 bases and J 2 bases, leaving 11 bases between the germline ends. The CDR3 DNA follows: TGTGCCAGCTCACCGAGGGCTGGCACTGGAAACACCATATATTTT. Protein product: CASSPRAGTGNTIYF.

This clonotype came up a few times. The chain has TRBV5-1 and TRBJ1-1; D might be TRBD1 (5 bases). Germline V gene sequence: CDR1 SGHRS, CDR2 YFSETQ. V dropped 2 bases and J dropped 0 bases, with 8 bases sitting between them. This CDR3 has 14 amino acids. Here the CDR3 reads CASSLGDLNTEAFF. The CDR3 DNA reads as TGCGCCAGCAGCTTAGGGGACCTGAACACTGAAGCTTTCTTT.

This clonotype was found many times. The CDR3 DNA reads as TGCGCCAGCAGCTTGGCAGGGAACTCCTACAATGAGCAGTTCTTC. Translated: CASSLAGNSYNEQFF. The chain is built from TRBV5-1 and TRBJ2-1; tentatively, D is TRBD1 (5 bases). Germline CDR1 reads SGHRS; CDR2 reads YFSETQ. The V and J ends lost 0 bases and 0 bases respectively, with 7 bases between them. The CDR3 spans 15 residues.

This clonotype was seen a handful of times. In DNA form, the CDR3 reads TGTGCCAGTAGTATACACAATCAGCCCCAGCATTTT. As protein: CASSIHNQPQHF. The chain couples TRBV19 to TRBJ1-5; D not certain. The germline V gene encodes CDR1 LNHDA and CDR2 SQIVND (reference sequence). Trimming left V 2 bases short and J 3 bases short, with 2 bases between. CDR3 length: 12 residues.

On this clonotype: A read error may explain this, as a much larger clone is one base away. This chain connects TRBV10-2 to TRBJ1-3; no firm D call. CDR3 length: 14 amino acids. From germline, CDR1 is WSHSY and CDR2 SAAADI. Trimming stripped 0 bases from V and 6 bases from J, with 9 bases between. CDR3 region: CASSESILENTIYF. Here the CDR3 DNA reads TGCGCCAGCAGTGAGTCGATTTTGGAAAACACCATATATTTT.

This clonotype was seen ten or more times. The V call is TRBV4-1, the J call TRBJ1-1; D is perhaps TRBD1 (6 bases). V was shortened by 1 base and J by 6 bases, with 24 bases between the two germline ends. This CDR3 has 18 residues. From germline, CDR1 is MGHRA and CDR2 YSYEKL. For the CDR3, the DNA is TGCGCCAGCAGCCAAGGATTAGGGGGGAGAAGGGATATCGCTGAAGCTTTCTTT. This gives the protein CASSQGLGGRRDIAEAFF.

This clonotype was seen a few times. Germline and junction disagree at one end, which may indicate a read error. The CDR3 is CASTGQEDGHTF. DNA for the CDR3: TGTGCCAGCACCGGACAGGAGGATGGCCACACCTTC. V and J are TRBV28 and TRBJ1-2; TRBD1 matches at 7 bases. The CDR3 runs 12 residues. CDR1 and CDR2 (germline): MDHEN, SYDVKM.

This clonotype has at least ten counts. The chain carries TRBV4-1 and TRBJ1-3; D is uncertain. The V end lost 1 base, the J end lost 0 bases, and 13 bases lay between the germline ends. CDR1 is MGHRA, CDR2 YSYEKL, per germline. This CDR3 is 17 amino acids long. In DNA, the CDR3 is TGCGCCAGCAGCCAAGCTCCCGGGAGGGCCTCTGGAAACACCATATATTTT. Amino acids: CASSQAPGRASGNTIYF.

A note on this clonotype: Germline is not matched at one junction end, which may reflect a read error. The chain recombines TRBV5-1 with TRBJ2-2; D may be TRBD1 or TRBD2 (5 bases each). This CDR3 is 15 amino acids long. Germline V gives CDR1 SGHRS, CDR2 YFSETQ. CDR3 sequence: CASGLFSGTAGELFF. As DNA, the CDR3 is TGCGCCAGCGGCTTATTTTCTGGGACCGCCGGGGAGCTGTTTTTT.

This clonotype has just a few counts. The rearrangement uses TRBV12-5 and TRBJ1-3, with D possibly matching TRBD1 (5 bases). Germline CDR1 is LGHNT and CDR2 is FRNRAP. The V end lost 6 bases, the J end lost 0 bases, and 9 bases lay between the germline ends. The length of the CDR3 is 14 residues. CDR3 DNA: TGTGCTAGTGGAGAAGGGGTCTCTGGAAACACCATATATTTT. Translating gives CASGEGVSGNTIYF. The full variable domain, completed using reference TRBV12-5 and TRBJ1-3, is DARVTQTPRHKVTEMGQEVTMRCQPILGHNTVFWYRQTMMQGLELLAYFRNRAPLDDSGMPKDRFSAEMPDATLATLKIQPSEPRDSAVYFCASGEGVSGNTIYFGEGSWLTVV.

In this sample, this clonotype turned up many times. V usage is TRBV28 and J usage is TRBJ2-7; D remains unclear. The germline V gene has CDR1 MDHEN and CDR2 SYDVKM. The CDR3 runs 15 residues. Trimming took 3 bases from V and 2 from J, leaving 14 bases between them. The CDR3 loop is CASSFQPHIPYEQYF. CDR3 in DNA: TGTGCCAGCAGTTTTCAGCCACATATACCCTACGAGCAGTACTTC.

The sample holds one count of this clonotype. This rearrangement joins TRBV7-9 to TRBJ2-5, with TRBD2 matching 13 bases. The length of the CDR3 is 17 residues. V lost 2 bases, J lost 2 bases, and 5 bases stayed unmatched. Germline V gives CDR1 SEHNR, CDR2 FQNEAQ (reference sequence). CDR3 sequence (DNA): TGTGCCAGCAGCTTATGGCGACTAGCGGGGGGTCAAGAGACCCAGTACTTC. This translates into CASSLWRLAGGQETQYF.